The rows below give T cell receptor beta chains drawn from one sample of a study of OX40 agonist ivuxolimab in advanced cancers. The protocol was immunoSEQ multiplex PCR, while the TCRdb copy is restricted to in-frame clones and leaves out a portion. This table holds about 48,000 clones, about 92% found once. The source material was CD4+ or CD8+ T cells sorted from blood, sampled in a trial of the OX40 agonist ivuxolimab. These receptors all stem from an adult with an advanced solid tumor such as melanoma, head and neck, liver or kidney cancer. Each CDR3 is given with its conserved first and last residue. A D gene is named only where the DNA matches it firmly. Rows give clone size only sometimes, using once, few, many, or a class for an expanded clone.

d_call,v_call,j_call,clone_size,cdr3_nt,cdr3_aa
TRBD1,TRBV6-1,TRBJ2-2,once,TGTGCCAGCAGTCCCCACAGGGGGCTAACCGGGGAGCTGTTTTTT,CASSPHRGLTGELFF
TRBD1,TRBV29-1,TRBJ1-2,-,TGCAGCGTTGGACAGGGAGGCGGTAACTATGGCTACACCTTC,CSVGQGGGNYGYTF
-,TRBV7-3,TRBJ2-7,-,TGTGCCAGCAGCTTAAGCGGCGGATACGAGCAGTACTTC,CASSLSGGYEQYF
TRBD2,TRBV27,TRBJ2-1,-,TGTGCCAGCACCCCTAGCGGGGGTCACAATGAGCAGTTCTTC,CASTPSGGHNEQFF
TRBD1,TRBV27,TRBJ1-1,-,TGTGCCAGCAGTCCGGGGACAGGGGGCACTGAAGCTTTCTTT,CASSPGTGGTEAFF
-,TRBV28,TRBJ2-5,-,TGTGCCAGCACCACACCCCGTGAAGACCAAGAGACCCAGTACTTC,CASTTPREDQETQYF
-,TRBV4-1,TRBJ1-1,-,TGCGCCAGCAGCCAATACTCCGGCGGTGCTGAAGCTTTCTTT,CASSQYSGGAEAFF
-,TRBV7-9,TRBJ2-7,-,TGTGCCAGCAGCTTCTTCTCCTTGACCCGATTGGGGGCCTACGAGCAGTACTTC,CASSFFSLTRLGAYEQYF
-,TRBV10-3,TRBJ2-7,once,TGTGCCATCAGTCCAGGGTCCTACGAGCAGTACTTC,CAISPGSYEQYF
-,TRBV6-6,TRBJ1-1,-,TGTGCCAGCGAAGAGGGGGATTGGGACACTGAAGCTTTCTTT,CASEEGDWDTEAFF
TRBD2,TRBV29-1,TRBJ2-2,-,TGCAGCGTTTGGACGGGACTAGCGGGACGGGTAGACGACACCGGGGAGCTGTTTTTT,CSVWTGLAGRVDDTGELFF
-,TRBV11-2,TRBJ2-5,-,TGTGCCAGCAGCTCGCCGACTAGGTGGTACCAAGAGACCCAGTACTTC,CASSSPTRWYQETQYF
-,TRBV2,TRBJ1-1,-,TGTGCCAGCAGTGAAGGTGGGCCAGCACATCTGAACACTGAAGCTTTCTTT,CASSEGGPAHLNTEAFF
TRBD2,TRBV11-3,TRBJ2-2,few,TGTGCCAGCAGCCCGGGACTAGCGGGCACCGGGGAGCTGTTTTTT,CASSPGLAGTGELFF
-,TRBV5-6,TRBJ1-2,-,TGTGCCAGCGGCGACCAGGGGCCGGGCTACACCTTC,CASGDQGPGYTF
TRBD1,TRBV13,TRBJ2-7,few,TGTGCCAGCAGCTTACGAGGGACAGGGCGGGAGCAGTACTTC,CASSLRGTGREQYF
TRBD1,TRBV29-1,TRBJ2-6,-,TGCAGCGTGACAGGGATTGGGGCCAACGTCCTGACTTTC,CSVTGIGANVLTF
-,TRBV20-1,TRBJ2-1,-,TGCAGTGCTAGAGTGGGTGAGCAGTTCTTC,CSARVGEQFF
-,TRBV2,TRBJ1-5,-,TGTGCCAGCTGTCAGGGAATAGGTCAGCCCCAGCATTTT,CASCQGIGQPQHF
-,TRBV4-3,TRBJ2-3,-,TGCGCCAGCAGCTTCTCGGCGGAAGGCACAGATACGCAGTATTTT,CASSFSAEGTDTQYF
TRBD2,TRBV7-9,TRBJ2-7,-,TGTGCCAGCAGCTTCCCTAGCGGGAGTGGAGAGCAGTACTTC,CASSFPSGSGEQYF
-,TRBV29-1,TRBJ2-1,-,TGCAGCGTTGAAGAGGGGCTAGCGACTAATGAGCAGTTCTTC,CSVEEGLATNEQFF
-,TRBV27,TRBJ2-1,-,TGTGCCAGCAGTTTAGATCACGGGGGTTTCAATGAGCAGTTCTTC,CASSLDHGGFNEQFF
TRBD1,TRBV4-3,TRBJ1-2,-,TGCGCCAGCAGCCAAGTTAGGACAGGGGGGAAGATCACCTTC,CASSQVRTGGKITF
-,TRBV5-4,TRBJ1-2,-,TGTGCCAGCAGCTTGGTAGGGAAAAATGGCTACACCTTC,CASSLVGKNGYTF
-,TRBV11-2,TRBJ2-3,-,TGTGCCAGCCGCCCTTTGGATACGCAGTATTTT,CASRPLDTQYF
-,TRBV5-4,TRBJ2-7,-,TGTGCCAGCAGCTTGGAATCTAGCCCCTACGAGCAGTACTTC,CASSLESSPYEQYF
TRBD1,TRBV5-6,TRBJ1-2,-,TGTGCCAGCAGCCCGGCGGTTGGACAGGTTTACTATGGCTACACCTTC,CASSPAVGQVYYGYTF
-,TRBV2,TRBJ2-3,-,TGTGCCAGCCCCTCGGGAGATTACACAGATACGCAGTATTTT,CASPSGDYTDTQYF
TRBD2,TRBV19,TRBJ2-2,-,TGTGCCACGCGACTAGCGGGAGGTTTCACCGGGGAGCTGTTTTTT,CATRLAGGFTGELFF
-,TRBV7-9,TRBJ1-2,-,TGTGCCAGCAGCTTAGATGGATGGTCCGGCTACACCTTC,CASSLDGWSGYTF
TRBD1,TRBV7-9,TRBJ2-7,-,TGTGCCAGCAGCAGTTCAACCCGACAGGGCCGCGTCTACGAGCAGTACTTC,CASSSSTRQGRVYEQYF
-,TRBV5-5,TRBJ2-1,-,TGTGCCAGCAGCTTATACGACAATGAGCAGTTCTTC,CASSLYDNEQFF
TRBD1,TRBV19,TRBJ1-1,-,TGTGCCACAGTCCAGGGGGCTGGGGCTTTCTTT,CATVQGAGAFF